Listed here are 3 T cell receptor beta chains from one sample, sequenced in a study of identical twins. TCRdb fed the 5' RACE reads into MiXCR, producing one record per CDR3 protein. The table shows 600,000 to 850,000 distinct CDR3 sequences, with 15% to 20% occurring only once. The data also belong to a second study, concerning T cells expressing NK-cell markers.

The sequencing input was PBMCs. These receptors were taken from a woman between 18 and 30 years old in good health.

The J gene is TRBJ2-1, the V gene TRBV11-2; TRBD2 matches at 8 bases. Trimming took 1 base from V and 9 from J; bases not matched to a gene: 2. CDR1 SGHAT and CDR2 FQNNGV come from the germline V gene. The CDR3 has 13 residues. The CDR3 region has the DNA TGTGCCAGCAGCTTAGTACTAGCGGTTGAGCAGTTCTTC. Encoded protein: CASSLVLAVEQFF.

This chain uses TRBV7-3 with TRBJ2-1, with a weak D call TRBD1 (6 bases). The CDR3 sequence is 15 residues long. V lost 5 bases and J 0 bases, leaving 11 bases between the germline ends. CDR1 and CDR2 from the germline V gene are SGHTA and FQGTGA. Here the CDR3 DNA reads TGTGCCAGCAGCCGGACAGCTAGCTCCTACAATGAGCAGTTCTTC. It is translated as CASSRTASSYNEQFF.

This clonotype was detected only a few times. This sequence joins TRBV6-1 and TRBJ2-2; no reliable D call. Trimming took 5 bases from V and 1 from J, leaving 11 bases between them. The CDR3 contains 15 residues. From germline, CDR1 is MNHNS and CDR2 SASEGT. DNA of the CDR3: TGTGCCAGCAGTAGGACCCGACAGAACACCGGGGAGCTGTTTTTT. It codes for CASSRTRQNTGELFF.